Below, 27 T cell receptor beta chains from the same sample are listed, as sequenced in a study of blood T cell repertoires in COVID-19. Repertoires were generated with immunoSEQ multiplex PCR, while TCRdb's copy carries only in-frame clones and drops some. The table has approximately 250,000 clones, 82% seen once. The sample consisted of PBMCs or T cells enriched from blood (not recorded which). The receptor set was obtained from a man aged 35 to 55 who had recovered from COVID-19.

This chain uses TRBV6-5 with TRBJ2-3; TRBD2 matches 9 bases. The germline CDR1 and CDR2 sequences are MNHEY and SVGAGI. V trimming: 6 bases; J trimming: 0 bases; junction bases outside the gene matches: 4. The length of the CDR3 is 15 residues. The CDR3 sequence is CASSLLAGSTDTQYF. The DNA of the CDR3 is TGTGCCAGCAGCTTACTAGCGGGCAGCACAGATACGCAGTATTTT.

This clone was picked up a small number of times. CDR3 sequence reads: CAISDRSRGNGYTF. In DNA form, the CDR3 reads TGTGCCATCAGTGATCGCTCGCGAGGGAATGGCTACACCTTC. The chain joins TRBV10-3 to TRBJ1-2; D is undetermined. Trimming took off 3 bases at V and 6 bases at J, with 14 bases between the two ends. The CDR3 sequence is 14 residues long. Germline loops: CDR1 ENHRY, CDR2 SYGVKD.

J is TRBJ2-3 and V is TRBV29-1; TRBD1 aligns across 7 bases. The CDR3 length is 14 residues. The junction had 8 bases not matched to a gene; V was cut back by 6 bases and J by 2 bases. CDR1 and CDR2 from the germline V gene are SQVTM and ANQGSEA. Here the CDR3 DNA reads TGCAGCGTATTAGACAGGGCGTCCACAGATACGCAGTATTTT. It codes for CSVLDRASTDTQYF.

The chain uses TRBV10-3 and TRBJ2-1; a weak D match, TRBD1 (6 bases). CDR3 length: 14 residues. Trimming shortened V by 10 bases and J by 10 bases, and 23 bases separated the two germline ends. Germline lookup yields CDR1 ENHRY and CDR2 SYGVKD. The chain's CDR3 is CATHFTYRVGEQFF. In DNA form, the CDR3 reads TGTGCCACCCACTTCACTTACAGGGTCGGAGAGCAGTTCTTC.

The chain couples TRBV28 to TRBJ1-5; 8 bases are shared with TRBD1. V lost 10 bases to trimming and J lost 1 base; unmatched junction nucleotides: 3. The CDR3 is 13 residues long. The germline CDR1 and CDR2 sequences are MDHEN and SYDVKM. CDR3 in DNA: TGTGCCAACAGGGGGGGAAGCAATCAGCCCCAGCATTTT. The encoded protein is CANRGGSNQPQHF.

This chain joins TRBV14 and TRBJ2-7; D is undetermined. V lost 1 base and J lost 6, with 7 bases in between. Germline V gives CDR1 SGHDN, CDR2 FVKESK. The CDR3 is 12 amino acids. CDR3 nucleotide sequence: TGTGCCAGCAGCCAAGTGAGGAGCGAGCAGTACTTC. Its translation is CASSQVRSEQYF.

This chain links TRBV11-2 with TRBJ2-7; D is perhaps TRBD1 (6 bases). Per the germline V gene, CDR1 is SGHAT and CDR2 is FQNNGV. V lost 5 bases, J lost 2 bases, and 16 bases lay in between. The CDR3 has 15 amino acids. CDR3 in DNA: TGTGCCAGCAGCCAGACCCCACAGGGCCCCTACGAGCAGTACTTC. This sequence encodes CASSQTPQGPYEQYF.

This chain connects TRBV5-1 to TRBJ2-1, with 7 nucleotides matching TRBD2. The CDR3 consists of 15 residues. Germline CDR1 reads SGHRS; CDR2 reads YFSETQ. V dropped 4 bases and J dropped 4; count of bases not matched to a gene: 8. In DNA form, the CDR3 reads TGCGCCAGCAGCACCCTAGCGGTTCTTTACAATGAGCAGTTCTTC. It specifies CASSTLAVLYNEQFF.

This chain connects TRBV30 to TRBJ1-1, with a tentative D call TRBD1 (5 bases). The CDR3 is 15 amino acids. Germline-derived CDR1 and CDR2 are GTSNPN and SVGIG (reference sequence). V dropped 3 bases and J dropped 1 base, with 15 bases sitting between them. CDR3: CAWSLPGTSNTEAFF. As DNA, the CDR3 is TGTGCCTGGAGCCTCCCCGGGACTTCGAACACTGAAGCTTTCTTT. Looking up the rest from reference TRBV30 and TRBJ1-1 gives the full variable domain: SQTIHQWPATLVQPVGSPLSLECTVEGTSNPNLYWYRQAAGRGLQLLFYSVGIGQISSEVPQNLSASRPQDRQFILSSKKLLLSDSGFYLCAWSLPGTSNTEAFFGQGTRLTVV.

The rearrangement uses TRBV5-1 and TRBJ2-5; 7 bases align to TRBD1. CDR1 is SGHRS, CDR2 YFSETQ, per germline. The CDR3 runs to 16 residues. The J segment lost 2 bases and the V segment lost 4 bases, leaving 11 bases of the junction unmatched. In nucleotides, the CDR3 is TGCGCCAGCAGCCCAGAAGGGGGCTGGTCACAAGAGACCCAGTACTTC. It is translated as CASSPEGGWSQETQYF.

This chain links TRBV7-8 with TRBJ1-6; TRBD1 agrees at 9 bases. CDR3 length: 18 residues. Germline V gene sequence: CDR1 SGHVS, CDR2 FQNEAQ. V lost 5 bases to trimming and J lost 9 bases; unmatched junction nucleotides: 17. CDR3 bases: TGTGCCAGCAGCCCAGGGACAGGGTCTTCGGGCTGGAGTTCACCCCTCCACTTT. Encoded protein: CASSPGTGSSGWSSPLHF.

This chain links TRBV9 with TRBJ2-3; TRBD2 matches at 11 bases. This CDR3 has 18 amino acids. The V segment lost 1 base and the J segment 4 bases; nucleotides outside the gene matches: 11. Germline lookup yields CDR1 SGDLS and CDR2 YYNGEE. The CDR3 bases are TGTGCCAGCAGCGTACGGGCTAGCGGGGGGTTCGCGGCAGATACGCAGTATTTT. Translated: CASSVRASGGFAADTQYF.

The rearrangement uses TRBV28 and TRBJ1-5; D is undetermined. Germline values: CDR1 MDHEN, CDR2 SYDVKM. With 4 bases removed from V and 1 base from J, the gap between germline ends came to 5 bases. There are 13 residues in the CDR3. CDR3: CASSWQSNQPQHF. In nucleotides, the CDR3 is TGTGCCAGCAGTTGGCAGAGCAATCAGCCCCAGCATTTT.

The chain employs TRBV6-6 and TRBJ1-2; D is undetermined. The V and J ends lost 2 bases and 4 bases respectively, with 5 bases between them. Germline values: CDR1 MNHNY, CDR2 SVGAGI (reference sequence). CDR3 length: 12 amino acids. The DNA for the CDR3 is TGTGCCAGCAGTTACACACCCTATGGCTACACCTTC. Its protein is CASSYTPYGYTF.

CDR3 region: CASSYGFQDNSPLHF. Here the CDR3 DNA reads TGTGCCAGCAGTTACGGATTCCAGGATAATTCACCCCTCCACTTT. The chain has TRBV6-5 and TRBJ1-6; D is undetermined. The CDR3 length is 15 residues. From germline, CDR1 is MNHEY and CDR2 SVGAGI. The V gene lost 2 bases and the J gene lost 5 bases, with 10 bases spanning the gap.

This clone has a single count. The chain couples TRBV12-3 or TRBV12-4 to TRBJ1-1, with D perhaps TRBD1 (6 bases). V gave up 6 bases and J gave up 4 bases, with 9 bases separating them. The CDR3 totals 12 residues. The DNA for the CDR3 is TGTGCCAGCAGCTTCAGGGGCACTGAAGCTTTCTTT. Encoded protein: CASSFRGTEAFF.

The chain uses TRBV5-6 and TRBJ1-4, with D possibly matching TRBD1 (6 bases). The CDR3 is 14 residues long. Germline V gene sequence: CDR1 SGHDT, CDR2 YYEEEE. Trimming left V 2 bases short and J 12 bases short, with 17 bases between. This CDR3 is CASSLGSPKGELFF. CDR3 in DNA: TGTGCCAGCAGCTTAGGCAGTCCAAAGGGGGAACTGTTTTTT.

The genes are TRBV5-1 and TRBJ2-6; 7 nucleotides match TRBD2. Germline V lookup: CDR1 SGHRS, CDR2 YFSETQ. V dropped 7 bases and J dropped 0; count of bases not matched to a gene: 7. The CDR3 spans 16 residues. This CDR3 is CASQRDGVSGANVLTF. The CDR3 nucleotides read TGCGCCAGCCAGCGGGACGGAGTCTCTGGGGCCAACGTCCTGACTTTC.

V usage is TRBV28 and J usage is TRBJ2-5; D gene unclear. This CDR3 spans 13 amino acids. Trimming removed 3 bases at V and 1 base at J, with 6 bases between. Germline V gene sequence: CDR1 MDHEN, CDR2 SYDVKM. CDR3: CASSFNGQETQYF. The CDR3 DNA follows: TGTGCCAGCAGTTTCAACGGCCAAGAGACCCAGTACTTC.

V gene TRBV30 combines with J gene TRBJ2-3; D not resolved. The CDR3 covers 13 residues. With 5 bases removed from V and 5 bases from J, the gap between germline ends came to 14 bases. The V gene's germline CDR1 is GTSNPN and CDR2 SVGIG (reference sequence). The CDR3 DNA reads TGTGCCTGGGCCCGGTCTTATAAAGATACGCAGTATTTT. Its translation is CAWARSYKDTQYF. Full variable domain (remainder filled in from reference TRBV30 and TRBJ2-3): SQTIHQWPATLVQPVGSPLSLECTVEGTSNPNLYWYRQAAGRGLQLLFYSVGIGQISSEVPQNLSASRPQDRQFILSSKKLLLSDSGFYLCAWARSYKDTQYFGPGTRLTVL.

This clone was recorded once. The genes are TRBV27 and TRBJ1-5; 10 bases agree with TRBD1. V shed 5 bases and J 4 bases; nucleotides not matched to a gene: 2. The germline gives CDR1 MNHEY, CDR2 SMNVEV (reference sequence). This CDR3 has 14 residues. In DNA form, the CDR3 reads TGTGCCAGCAGTAGGACAGGGGGGAATCAGCCCCAGCATTTT. Its translation is CASSRTGGNQPQHF.

The table lists this clone with a count of one. This chain uses TRBV3-1 (or the pseudogene TRBV3-2) with TRBJ2-2; the match to TRBD2 covers 11 bases. After removal of 0 bases from V and 2 bases from J, the junction contained 8 bases not matched to a gene. CDR3 size: 19 residues. CDR1 and CDR2 (germline): LGHDT, YNNKEL (reference sequence). The CDR3 spells CASSQESVAGGLNTGELFF. Written as DNA, the CDR3 is TGTGCCAGCAGCCAAGAATCGGTAGCGGGGGGGCTCAACACCGGGGAGCTGTTTTTT.

The chain links TRBV19 to TRBJ1-2, with D perhaps matching TRBD1 (6 bases). Germline V gene data show CDR1 as LNHDA and CDR2 as SQIVND (reference sequence). V dropped 5 bases and J dropped 0 bases, with 10 bases sitting between them. The CDR3 contains 14 residues. For the CDR3, the DNA is TGTGCCAGTAGTCTCCGGGACACTAACTATGGCTACACCTTC. This encodes CASSLRDTNYGYTF. Variable domain in full (rest from reference TRBV19 and TRBJ1-2): DGGITQSPKYLFRKEGQNVTLSCEQNLNHDAMYWYRQDPGQGLRLIYYSQIVNDFQKGDIAEGYSVSREKKESFPLTVTSAQKNPTAFYLCASSLRDTNYGYTFGSGTRLTVV.

In DNA, the CDR3 is TGTGCCAGCAGTTACTCGTCTAGCGGGAGGAGGGAGACCCAGTACTTC. It yields the protein CASSYSSSGRRETQYF. This chain links TRBV6-5 with TRBJ2-5; 11 nucleotides agree with TRBD2. Trimming cost V 0 bases and J 5 bases; bases outside gene matches: 5. Germline CDR1 and CDR2: MNHEY and SVGAGI. This CDR3 is 16 amino acids long.

This chain connects TRBV30 to TRBJ2-1, with 9 bases aligning to TRBD2. The CDR3 runs to 15 residues. The germline V gene encodes CDR1 GTSNPN and CDR2 SVGIG (reference sequence). V shed 5 bases, J shed 3 bases, and the junction held 8 bases outside the gene matches. The CDR3 region is CAWGLGTSHYNEQFF. As DNA, the CDR3 is TGTGCCTGGGGGCTAGGGACTAGCCACTACAATGAGCAGTTCTTC.

The chain employs TRBV30 and TRBJ1-2; D is perhaps TRBD1 (6 bases). Trimming stripped 0 bases from V and 4 bases from J, with 9 bases between. The germline gives CDR1 GTSNPN, CDR2 SVGIG (reference sequence). This CDR3 is 13 amino acids long. CDR3 in DNA: TGTGCCTGGAGTGTGGGGGGGGCCTATGGCTACACCTTC. Translated: CAWSVGGAYGYTF. The full variable domain, completed using reference TRBV30 and TRBJ1-2, is SQTIHQWPATLVQPVGSPLSLECTVEGTSNPNLYWYRQAAGRGLQLLFYSVGIGQISSEVPQNLSASRPQDRQFILSSKKLLLSDSGFYLCAWSVGGAYGYTFGSGTRLTVV.

The V and J genes are TRBV5-1 and TRBJ2-2, with 8 bases lining up with TRBD1. V gave up 4 bases and J gave up 8 bases; unmatched junction bases: 10. The length of the CDR3 is 15 residues. Germline-derived CDR1 and CDR2 are SGHRS and YFSETQ. The CDR3 reads CASSQRTGLIGELFF. CDR3 bases: TGCGCCAGCAGCCAGAGGACAGGGTTGATAGGGGAGCTGTTTTTT.